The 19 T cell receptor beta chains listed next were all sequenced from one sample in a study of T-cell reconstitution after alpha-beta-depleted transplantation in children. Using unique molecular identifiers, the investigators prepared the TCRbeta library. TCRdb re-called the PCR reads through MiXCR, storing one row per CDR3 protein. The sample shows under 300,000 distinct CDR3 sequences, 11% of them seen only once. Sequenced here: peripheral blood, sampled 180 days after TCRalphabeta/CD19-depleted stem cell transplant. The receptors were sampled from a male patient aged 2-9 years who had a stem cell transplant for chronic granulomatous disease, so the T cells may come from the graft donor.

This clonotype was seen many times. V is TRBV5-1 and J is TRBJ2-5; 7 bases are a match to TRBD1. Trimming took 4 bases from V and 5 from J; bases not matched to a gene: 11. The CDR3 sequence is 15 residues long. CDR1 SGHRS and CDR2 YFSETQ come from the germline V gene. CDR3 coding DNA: TGCGCCAGCAGCGGCCGGGACAGCCGACTCGAGACCCAGTACTTC. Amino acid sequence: CASSGRDSRLETQYF.

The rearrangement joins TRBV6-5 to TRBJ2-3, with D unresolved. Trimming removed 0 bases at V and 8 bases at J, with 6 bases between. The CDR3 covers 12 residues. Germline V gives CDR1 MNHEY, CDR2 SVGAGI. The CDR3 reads CASSYSGATQYF. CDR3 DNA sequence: TGTGCCAGCAGTTACTCTGGAGCTACGCAGTATTTT.

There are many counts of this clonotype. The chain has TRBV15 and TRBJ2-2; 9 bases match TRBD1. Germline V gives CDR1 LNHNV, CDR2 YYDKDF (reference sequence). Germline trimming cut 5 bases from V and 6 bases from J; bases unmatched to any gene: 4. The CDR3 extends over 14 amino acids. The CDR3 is CATSGDRVAGELFF. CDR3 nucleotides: TGTGCCACCAGCGGGGACAGGGTGGCCGGGGAGCTGTTTTTT.

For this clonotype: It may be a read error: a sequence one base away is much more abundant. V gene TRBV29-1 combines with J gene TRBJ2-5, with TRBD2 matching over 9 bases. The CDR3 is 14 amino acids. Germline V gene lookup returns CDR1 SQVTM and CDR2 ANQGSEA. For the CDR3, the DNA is TGCGGCGTAGGCTTAGCGGGAGTTGGTGAGACCCAGTACTTC. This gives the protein CGVGLAGVGETQYF.

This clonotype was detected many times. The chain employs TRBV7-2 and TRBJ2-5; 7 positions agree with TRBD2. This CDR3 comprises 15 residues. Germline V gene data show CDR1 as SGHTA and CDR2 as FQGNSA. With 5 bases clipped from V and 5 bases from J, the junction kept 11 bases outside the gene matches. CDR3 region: CASSQSGTARETQYF. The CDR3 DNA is TGTGCCAGCAGCCAAAGCGGGACGGCTCGTGAGACCCAGTACTTC. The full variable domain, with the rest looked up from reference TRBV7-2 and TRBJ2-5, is GAGVSQSPSNKVTEKGKDVELRCDPISGHTALYWYRQSLGQGLEFLIYFQGNSAPDKSGLPSDRFSAERTGGSVSTLTIQRTQQEDSAVYLCASSQSGTARETQYFGPGTRLLVL.

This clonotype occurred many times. This chain's CDR3 is CASSQDRDTKVYNEQFF. CDR3 bases: TGCGCCAGCAGCCAGGACCGGGACACCAAGGTTTACAATGAGCAGTTCTTC. This chain links TRBV4-1 with TRBJ2-1, with D tentatively TRBD1 (6 bases). Germline V gene sequence: CDR1 MGHRA, CDR2 YSYEKL. The CDR3 spans 17 residues. Trimming cost V 3 bases and J 4 bases, with 19 bases left between them.

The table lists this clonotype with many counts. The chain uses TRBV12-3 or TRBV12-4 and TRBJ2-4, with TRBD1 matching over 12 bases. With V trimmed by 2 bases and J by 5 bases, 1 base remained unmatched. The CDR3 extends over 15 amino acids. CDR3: CASSLRDRGQNIQYF. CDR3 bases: TGTGCCAGCAGTTTAAGGGACAGGGGGCAAAACATTCAGTACTTC.

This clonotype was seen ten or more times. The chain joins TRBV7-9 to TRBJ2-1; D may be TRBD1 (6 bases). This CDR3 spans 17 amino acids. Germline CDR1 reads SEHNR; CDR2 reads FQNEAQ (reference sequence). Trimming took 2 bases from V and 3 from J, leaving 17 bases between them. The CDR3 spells CASSLRFGQGNYNEQFF. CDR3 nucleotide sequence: TGTGCCAGCAGCTTAAGATTCGGGCAGGGGAACTACAATGAGCAGTTCTTC.

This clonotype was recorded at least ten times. CDR3 sequence (DNA): TGCAGCGTTGAGGGGACAGGGAATATGAACACTGAAGCTTTCTTT. Its protein is CSVEGTGNMNTEAFF. The J gene is TRBJ1-1, the V gene TRBV29-1, with 9 bases lining up with TRBD1. The germline CDR1 and CDR2 sequences are SQVTM and ANQGSEA. V was pared by 3 bases and J by 0 bases, with 5 bases of the junction left unmatched. The CDR3 covers 15 residues.

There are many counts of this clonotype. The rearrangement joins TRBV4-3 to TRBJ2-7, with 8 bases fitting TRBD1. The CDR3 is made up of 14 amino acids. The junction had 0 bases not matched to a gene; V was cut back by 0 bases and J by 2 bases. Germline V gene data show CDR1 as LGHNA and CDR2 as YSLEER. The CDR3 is CASSQEQGAYEQYF. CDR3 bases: TGCGCCAGCAGCCAAGAACAGGGGGCCTACGAGCAGTACTTC.

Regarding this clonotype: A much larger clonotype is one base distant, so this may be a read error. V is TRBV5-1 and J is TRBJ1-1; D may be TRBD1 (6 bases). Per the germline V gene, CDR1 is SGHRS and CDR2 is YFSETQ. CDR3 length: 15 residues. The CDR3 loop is CVSSPGRGQSTEAFF. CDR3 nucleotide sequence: TGCGTCAGCAGCCCGGGGCGCGGACAGAGCACTGAAGCTTTCTTT.

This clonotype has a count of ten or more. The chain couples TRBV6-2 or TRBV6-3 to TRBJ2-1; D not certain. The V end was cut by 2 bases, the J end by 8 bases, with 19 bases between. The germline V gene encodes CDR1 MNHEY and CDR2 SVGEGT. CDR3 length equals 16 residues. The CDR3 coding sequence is TGTGCCAGCAGTTACGCCCAGGCTATCCTCTCCTATGAGCAGTTCTTC. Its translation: CASSYAQAILSYEQFF.

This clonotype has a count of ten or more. CDR3 nucleotides: TGTGCCAGCAGCGCCGGACTAGCGGGTAGGAATGAGCAGTTCTTC. Protein sequence: CASSAGLAGRNEQFF. The V and J genes are TRBV5-4 and TRBJ2-1, with 11 bases fitting TRBD2. The CDR3 runs 15 residues. The germline CDR1 and CDR2 sequences are SGHNT and YYREEE (reference sequence). Trimming cost V 4 bases and J 7 bases; bases outside gene matches: 7.

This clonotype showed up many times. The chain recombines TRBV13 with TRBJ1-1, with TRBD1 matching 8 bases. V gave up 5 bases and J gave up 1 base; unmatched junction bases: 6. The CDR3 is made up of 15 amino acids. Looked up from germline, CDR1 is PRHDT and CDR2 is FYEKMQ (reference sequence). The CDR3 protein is CASSPYRGKNTEAFF. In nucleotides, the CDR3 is TGTGCCAGCAGCCCATACAGGGGGAAGAACACTGAAGCTTTCTTT.

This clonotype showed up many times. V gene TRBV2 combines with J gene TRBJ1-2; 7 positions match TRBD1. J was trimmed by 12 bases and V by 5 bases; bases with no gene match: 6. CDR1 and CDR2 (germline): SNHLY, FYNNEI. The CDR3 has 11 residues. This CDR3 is CASSRQGVDTF. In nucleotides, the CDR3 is TGTGCCAGCAGTAGACAGGGAGTGGACACCTTC. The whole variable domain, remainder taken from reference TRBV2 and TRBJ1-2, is EPEVTQTPSHQVTQMGQEVILRCVPISNHLYFYWYRQILGQKVEFLVSFYNNEISEKSEIFDDQFSVERPDGSNFTLKIRSTKLEDSAMYFCASSRQGVDTFGSGTRLTVV.

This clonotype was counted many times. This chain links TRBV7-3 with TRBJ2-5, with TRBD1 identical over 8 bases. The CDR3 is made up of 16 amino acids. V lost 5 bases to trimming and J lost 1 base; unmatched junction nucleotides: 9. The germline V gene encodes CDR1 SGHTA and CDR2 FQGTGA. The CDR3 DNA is TGTGCCAGCAGCAGATCAGGGGGCCAGTTCCAAGAGACCCAGTACTTC. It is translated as CASSRSGGQFQETQYF.

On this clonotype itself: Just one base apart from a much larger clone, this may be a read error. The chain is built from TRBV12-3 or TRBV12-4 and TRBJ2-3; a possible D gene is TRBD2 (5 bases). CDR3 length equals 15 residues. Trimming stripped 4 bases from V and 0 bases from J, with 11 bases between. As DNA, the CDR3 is TGTGCCAGCAGTTGGGGAGCCAAAAGCACAGATACGCAGTATTTT. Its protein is CASSWGAKSTDTQYF.

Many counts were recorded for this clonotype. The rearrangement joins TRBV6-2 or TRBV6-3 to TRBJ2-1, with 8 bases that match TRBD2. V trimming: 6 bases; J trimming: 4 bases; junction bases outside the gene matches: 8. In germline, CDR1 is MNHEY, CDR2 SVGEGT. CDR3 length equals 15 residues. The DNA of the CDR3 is TGTGCCAGCAGCCGACTAGCGAGCTCTTACAATGAGCAGTTCTTC. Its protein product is CASSRLASSYNEQFF.

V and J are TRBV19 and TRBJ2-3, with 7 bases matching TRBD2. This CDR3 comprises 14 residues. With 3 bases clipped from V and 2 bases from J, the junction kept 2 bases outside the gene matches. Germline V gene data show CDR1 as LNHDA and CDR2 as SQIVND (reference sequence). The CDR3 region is CASSIRDYTDTQYF. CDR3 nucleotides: TGTGCCAGTAGTATCCGGGACTACACAGATACGCAGTATTTT.